This T cell receptor (beta chain) was retrieved from a study of T cells after posttransplantation cyclophosphamide. Using immunoSEQ multiplex PCR, the repertoire was profiled, and TCRdb retains in-frame clones only, with some absent. This table has around 21,000 clones, roughly 87% appearing once. Trimming took off 1 base at V and 0 bases at J, with 7 bases between the two ends. The CDR3 extends over 14 amino acids. The germline gives CDR1 MNHNS, CDR2 SASEGT. Overall study findings and caveats: Later post-transplant blood repertoires were often dominated by donor CD8+ memory clones. TRB clonality was highly associated with recipient CMV seropositivity and reactivation. Blood and skin or GI T cell repertoires showed limited TRB overlap.

Comment on this clone: Its antigen is as yet unknown.

A marrow graft followed busulfan-fludarabine conditioning, with cyclophosphamide on days +3 and +4. The TCR comes from a female patient aged 40 to 50 who received an allogeneic stem cell transplant from a related donor, was CMV-positive, and had no GVHD. Some of these T cells may belong to the graft donor. The gene calls are TRBV6-1 and TRBJ2-7; unclear D gene. The sequencing used PBMCs, collected after allogeneic stem cell transplant with posttransplant cyclophosphamide. As DNA, the CDR3 is TGTGCCAGCAGTGAAGTTGGCAGCTCCTACGAGCAGTACTTC. It specifies CASSEVGSSYEQYF.